These 21 T cell receptor beta chains originate from one sample sequenced in a study of T cell responses to AZD1222 COVID-19 vaccine. Assay used: immunoSEQ multiplex PCR; TCRdb lists only in-frame clones, some missing. The table has over 100,000 clones, nearly 90% seen once. This specimen consisted of peripheral blood, obtained on day 0 of MenACWY control vaccination. The receptors stem from an adult in good health.

This chain uses TRBV4-1 with TRBJ2-1, with 7 bases that match TRBD1. In germline, CDR1 is MGHRA, CDR2 YSYEKL. Unmatched junction bases numbered 5, after V lost 9 bases and J lost 0 bases. The CDR3 is made up of 14 amino acids. CDR3 amino acids: CASQTGSSYNEQFF. As DNA, the CDR3 is TGCGCCAGTCAGACAGGGAGCTCCTACAATGAGCAGTTCTTC.

This chain connects TRBV6-1 to TRBJ2-7, with TRBD2 matching over 9 bases. The CDR3 consists of 16 residues. Trimming took 1 base from V and 5 from J; bases not matched to a gene: 9. The germline V gene encodes CDR1 MNHNS and CDR2 SASEGT. The CDR3 coding sequence is TGTGCCAGCAGTGAAGAATATAGCGGGAGCTTTCACGAGCAGTACTTC. Its translation is CASSEEYSGSFHEQYF.

Note on this clone: Other DNA sequences in the sample encode the same CDR3. This chain connects TRBV6-2 or TRBV6-3 to TRBJ2-7; the D is unclear. The V end was cut by 6 bases, the J end by 4 bases, with 10 bases between. The CDR3 sequence is 12 residues long. In germline, CDR1 is MNHEY, CDR2 SVGEGT. Written as DNA, the CDR3 is TGTGCCAGCAGCCCTACTTTGTACGAGCAGTACTTC. Encoded protein: CASSPTLYEQYF.

The CDR3 DNA follows: TGCGCCAGCAGCTTGGCCCCAGCTGCGACTAATGAAAAACTGTTTTTT. Protein sequence: CASSLAPAATNEKLFF. This rearrangement joins TRBV5-1 to TRBJ1-4, with unresolved D. Germline assignment: CDR1 SGHRS and CDR2 YFSETQ. The CDR3 spans 16 residues. Trimming pared 0 bases from V and 2 bases from J, leaving 11 bases between.

The chain employs TRBV5-1 and TRBJ1-3; TRBD1 aligns across 9 bases. The CDR3 loop spans 15 amino acids. V dropped 4 bases and J dropped 5; count of bases not matched to a gene: 7. Per the germline V gene, CDR1 is SGHRS and CDR2 is YFSETQ. The CDR3 DNA follows: TGCGCCAGCAGCCTAACAGGGGGCGGAAGAAACACCATATATTTT. Amino acid sequence: CASSLTGGGRNTIYF.

The V gene is TRBV7-9, the J gene TRBJ2-7; D remains ambiguous. Germline V gives CDR1 SEHNR, CDR2 FQNEAQ (reference sequence). The V gene lost 5 bases and the J gene lost 1 base, with 6 bases spanning the gap. This CDR3 contains 12 residues. CDR3 region: CASSDLSYEQYF. The CDR3 DNA reads as TGTGCCAGCAGCGACCTATCCTACGAGCAGTACTTC.

This sequence joins TRBV28 and TRBJ1-4; 10 positions agree with TRBD1. The length of the CDR3 is 15 residues. V lost 8 bases, J lost 8 bases, and 11 bases stayed unmatched. Germline lookup yields CDR1 MDHEN and CDR2 SYDVKM. The CDR3 DNA reads TGTGCCAGCCAAGCCCCGGGACAGGGGAAAGAAAAACTGTTTTTT. Its translation is CASQAPGQGKEKLFF.

V usage is TRBV3-1 (or the pseudogene TRBV3-2) and J usage is TRBJ1-2, with 9 bases aligning to TRBD1. CDR3 length equals 14 residues. Germline V gene sequence: CDR1 LGHDT, CDR2 YNNKEL (reference sequence). Trimming took 4 bases from V and 8 from J; bases not matched to a gene: 8. The CDR3 DNA reads as TGTGCCAGCAGCCTCCAGGGGACAGGGTACGGCTACACCTTC. This encodes CASSLQGTGYGYTF.

The chain links TRBV6-5 to TRBJ1-1; a weak D match, TRBD1 (5 bases). Germline V gene data show CDR1 as MNHEY and CDR2 as SVGAGI. With 6 bases removed from V and 1 base from J, the gap between germline ends came to 12 bases. The CDR3 is 14 residues long. Here the CDR3 DNA reads TGTGCCAGCAGACCCTCGGGGACGAACACTGAAGCTTTCTTT. This encodes CASRPSGTNTEAFF.

The rearrangement uses TRBV24-1 and TRBJ1-5; 8 bases are a match to TRBD1. Germline V lookup: CDR1 KGHDR, CDR2 SFDVKD. J was trimmed by 6 bases and V by 6 bases; bases with no gene match: 15. The length of the CDR3 is 17 residues. The CDR3 region has the DNA TGTGCCACCAGTCAATCTCGGACAGGGACTATCATTCAGCCCCAGCATTTT. This sequence encodes CATSQSRTGTIIQPQHF.

V gene TRBV5-6 combines with J gene TRBJ2-7; 9 bases line up with TRBD2. The CDR3 sequence is 13 residues long. The V gene end was trimmed by 6 bases and the J gene end by 7 bases; junction bases not matched to a gene: 8. Germline CDR1 SGHDT, CDR2 YYEEEE. CDR3 bases: TGTGCCAGCATGCGGGAGGGGGCAGGGGAGCAGTACTTC. Translated, it gives CASMREGAGEQYF.

CDR3 region: CASSPDLAGGNEQFF. The CDR3 DNA follows: TGTGCCAGCAGCCCAGACCTAGCGGGGGGAAATGAGCAGTTCTTC. The chain uses TRBV7-2 and TRBJ2-1, with TRBD2 identical over 11 bases. This CDR3 contains 15 residues. Germline CDR1 is SGHTA and CDR2 is FQGNSA. V lost 5 bases, J lost 7 bases, and 7 bases stayed unmatched.

The chain is built from TRBV10-3 and TRBJ2-7; D unresolved. This CDR3 contains 14 residues. Germline V gene data show CDR1 as ENHRY and CDR2 as SYGVKD. Trimming cost V 3 bases and J 0 bases, with 9 bases left between them. The CDR3 here is CAISDRLGSYEQYF. The CDR3 DNA reads TGTGCCATCAGTGATCGCTTAGGCTCCTACGAGCAGTACTTC.

The chain recombines TRBV7-8 with TRBJ2-7; 7 bases line up with TRBD1. Germline CDR1 is SGHVS and CDR2 is FQNEAQ. V lost 5 bases to trimming and J lost 2 bases; unmatched junction nucleotides: 9. The CDR3 consists of 15 residues. This CDR3 reads CASSRAGTAPYEQYF. The DNA of the CDR3 is TGTGCCAGCAGCCGTGCCGGGACAGCCCCCTACGAGCAGTACTTC.

The chain carries TRBV4-1 and TRBJ1-2; tentative D call: TRBD1 (5 bases). Germline lookup yields CDR1 MGHRA and CDR2 YSYEKL. CDR3 length: 14 amino acids. The V and J ends lost 7 bases and 2 bases respectively, with 14 bases between them. The CDR3 coding sequence is TGCGCCAGCACCCGACAGCTACAGAACTATGGCTACACCTTC. It codes for CASTRQLQNYGYTF.

V and J are TRBV6-2 or TRBV6-3 and TRBJ2-7; 10 bases match TRBD1. After removal of 5 bases from V and 5 bases from J, the junction contained 3 bases not matched to a gene. The CDR3 is 13 amino acids. CDR1 and CDR2 from the germline V gene are MNHEY and SVGEGT. The CDR3 DNA sequence: TGTGCCAGCAGTAGGGACAGGGGCCACGAGCAGTACTTC. The encoded protein is CASSRDRGHEQYF.

This clone was counted a few times. The chain employs TRBV9 and TRBJ2-3; D uncertain. This CDR3 comprises 13 residues. Trimming left V 0 bases short and J 4 bases short, with 6 bases between. Per germline, CDR1 SGDLS and CDR2 YYNGEE. As DNA, the CDR3 is TGTGCCAGCAGCGTAGGGGTGTCAGATACGCAGTATTTT. This encodes CASSVGVSDTQYF.

For the CDR3, the DNA is TGCAGCGCCCAGGACGGCTACGAGCAGTACTTC. This encodes CSAQDGYEQYF. This chain joins TRBV29-1 and TRBJ2-7; D unresolved. This CDR3 region has 11 residues. Looked up from germline, CDR1 is SQVTM and CDR2 is ANQGSEA. The V end was cut by 7 bases, the J end by 3 bases, with 10 bases between.

The genes are TRBV7-9 and TRBJ2-5; perhaps TRBD1 as D (6 bases). Germline values: CDR1 SEHNR, CDR2 FQNEAQ (reference sequence). This CDR3 comprises 15 residues. V lost 8 bases to trimming and J lost 5 bases, with 21 bases between them. CDR3 DNA: TGTGCCAGCGGCATACCACAGGGTGAGATGGAGACCCAGTACTTC. It is translated as CASGIPQGEMETQYF.

This chain links TRBV18 with TRBJ1-4; 7 nucleotides agree with TRBD1. The CDR3 is made up of 15 amino acids. Germline values: CDR1 KGHSH, CDR2 LQKENI. J gave up 7 bases and V 2 bases, and 7 bases lay outside the gene matches. The CDR3 region has the DNA TGTGCCAGCTCACCATCGGTGGCAGGGGGTGAAAAACTGTTTTTT. It codes for CASSPSVAGGEKLFF. Supplemented by reference TRBV18 and TRBJ1-4, the full variable domain reads NAGVMQNPRHLVRRRGQEARLRCSPMKGHSHVYWYRQLPEEGLKFMVYLQKENIIDESGMPKERFSAEFPKEGPSILRIQQVVRGDSAAYFCASSPSVAGGEKLFFGSGTQLSVL.

The chain links TRBV5-6 to TRBJ2-2, with 12 bases aligning to TRBD2. The CDR3 covers 16 residues. Trimming cost V 6 bases and J 7 bases; bases outside gene matches: 10. Germline V gene lookup returns CDR1 SGHDT and CDR2 YYEEEE. Here the CDR3 reads CASNGLAGFLGGELFF. The DNA for the CDR3 is TGTGCCAGCAATGGACTAGCGGGATTTCTCGGCGGGGAGCTGTTTTTT.